This paragraph reports one TCR beta chain. Its antigen is still unknown. Using its own MiXCR run on the RT-PCR reads, TCRdb lists one record per CDR3 protein. Of 500,000 or so distinct CDR3 sequences detected, around 9.9% appear once; the ten largest clones hold 9.5% to 15%. Deletions cut 3 bases from V and 4 bases from J, with 16 bases between. This CDR3 spans 16 amino acids. CDR1 is LGHNA and CDR2 is YSLEER in the germline V gene. The sample originates from a study of response to subunit inactivated influenza vaccine. Study-wide findings and caveats: The authors offered the suggestion that each seasonal influenza vaccination recruits few new T cells.

The V call is TRBV4-3, the J call TRBJ2-1, with D perhaps TRBD2 (6 bases). Sequenced here: PBMCs from blood, sampled more than 35 days after vaccination. This TCR derives from a man aged 45-60 years who received an inactivated influenza vaccine. This CDR3 is CASSQFVGGTYNEQFF. CDR3 DNA sequence: TGCGCCAGCAGCCAGTTTGTGGGGGGAACATACAATGAGCAGTTCTTC.